This T cell receptor beta chain was recovered during a study of shared clonotypes between healthy human individuals. Study-level results: Non-shared clonotypes were found to have lower generation probabilities than the clonotypes that were shared by all four of the sorted-subset donors. The study generally estimated greater richness for naive than memory subsets.

Naive CD8 cells comprised CD45RO-negative, CCR7-positively selected cells, excluding terminally differentiated effector memory CD45RA+ cells. Concerning this clone itself: The target antigen is unknown.

Trimming took 8 bases from V and 5 from J, leaving 9 bases between them. CDR1 is MNHEY and CDR2 is SMNVEV in the germline V gene (reference sequence). CDR3 length: 11 residues. TCRdb's table, derived via immunoSEQ multiplex PCR, lists solely in-frame clones and lacks some. There are approximately 740,000 clones in the sample; 80% to 95% occur only once, and around 24% lies in the top ten. The sequencing input was naive CD8+ T cells sorted from blood. The chain recombines TRBV27 with TRBJ1-1; perhaps TRBD1 as D (6 bases). The receptor's source is a man aged 25-45 years in good health. In nucleotides, the CDR3 is TGTGCCAGCCAGGACAGAACTGAAGCTTTCTTT. Its protein is CASQDRTEAFF.